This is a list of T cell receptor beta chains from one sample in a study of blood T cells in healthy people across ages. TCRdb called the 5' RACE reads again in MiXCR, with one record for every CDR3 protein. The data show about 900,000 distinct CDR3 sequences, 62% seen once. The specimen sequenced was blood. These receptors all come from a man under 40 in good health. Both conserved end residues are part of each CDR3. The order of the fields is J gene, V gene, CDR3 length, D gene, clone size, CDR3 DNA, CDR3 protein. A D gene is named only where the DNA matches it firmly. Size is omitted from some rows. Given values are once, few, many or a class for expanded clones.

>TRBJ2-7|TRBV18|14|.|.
TGTGCCAGCTCACCATCGCAGGGGCCCTACGAGCAGTACTTC
CASSPSQGPYEQYF
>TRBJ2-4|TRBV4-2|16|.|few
TGTGCCAGCAGCCAAGATACAGGGAGAGGAAGAAACATTCAGTACTTC
CASSQDTGRGRNIQYF
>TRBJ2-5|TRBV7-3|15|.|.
TGTGCCAGCAGCTTAGGTCCAGGACACCAAGAGACCCAGTACTTC
CASSLGPGHQETQYF
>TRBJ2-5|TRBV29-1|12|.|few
TGCAGCGTTGAAGACAGGGCGGAGACCCAGTACTTC
CSVEDRAETQYF
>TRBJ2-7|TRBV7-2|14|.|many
TGTGCCAGCAGCTTAGCTAGGTTAACCTACGAGCAGTACTTC
CASSLARLTYEQYF
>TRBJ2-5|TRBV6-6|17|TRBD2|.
TGTGCCAGCAGTTATCGCGCTAGCGGGGGCCTCCTCGAGACCCAGTACTTC
CASSYRASGGLLETQYF
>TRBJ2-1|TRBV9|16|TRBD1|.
TGTGCCAGCAGCCCGGGGGGGGGACAGGGGTTCAATGAGCAGTTCTTC
CASSPGGGQGFNEQFF
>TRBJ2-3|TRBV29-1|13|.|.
TGCAGCGTTGATTTCCTCTACACAGATACGCAGTATTTT
CSVDFLYTDTQYF
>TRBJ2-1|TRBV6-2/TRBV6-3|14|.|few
TGTGCCAGCAGTTACACCCTTCGACGCAATGAGCAGTTCTTC
CASSYTLRRNEQFF
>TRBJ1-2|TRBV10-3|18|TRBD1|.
TGTGCCATCAGTGAGTCGGGACAGGGATTTGGGGCTAACTATGGCTACACCTTC
CAISESGQGFGANYGYTF
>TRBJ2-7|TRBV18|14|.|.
TGTGCCAGCTCATCGACAGCCTCCTCCTACGAGCAGTACTTC
CASSSTASSYEQYF
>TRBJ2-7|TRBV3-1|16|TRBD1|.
TGTGCCAGCAACCAAAAATCCGGGACAGGGGGCGACGAGCAGTACTTC
CASNQKSGTGGDEQYF
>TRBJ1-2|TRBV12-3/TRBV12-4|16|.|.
TGTGCCAGCAGTTCACCAGGACAGAGAGGAAACTATGGCTACACCTTC
CASSSPGQRGNYGYTF
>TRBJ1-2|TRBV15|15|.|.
TGTGCCACCAGCAGAGATCTGTCGGGACGTAATGGCTACACCTTC
CATSRDLSGRNGYTF
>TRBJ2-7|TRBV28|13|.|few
TGTGCCAGCAGTTTTGGCAGGGCTCACGAGCAGTACTTC
CASSFGRAHEQYF
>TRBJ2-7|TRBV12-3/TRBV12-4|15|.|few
TGTGCCAGCAGTTTAGGGGCTTTCCCAACCTACGAGCAGTACTTC
CASSLGAFPTYEQYF
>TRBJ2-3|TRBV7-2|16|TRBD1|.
TGTGCCAGCAGCGTGTCCGGGACAGGGAGGACAGATACGCAGTATTTT
CASSVSGTGRTDTQYF
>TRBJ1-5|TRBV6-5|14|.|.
TGTGCCAGCAAAATGACGGCTAGCAATCGGCCCCAGCATTTT
CASKMTASNRPQHF
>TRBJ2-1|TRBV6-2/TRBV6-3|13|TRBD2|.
TGTGCCAGCAGGACAACTAGCGGGGGTTTGGAGTTCTTC
CASRTTSGGLEFF
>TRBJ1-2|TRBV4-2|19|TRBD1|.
TGTGCCAGCAGCCAAGAAGGTTCTCCGGTAATACAGGGGAAGGATGGCTACACCTTC
CASSQEGSPVIQGKDGYTF
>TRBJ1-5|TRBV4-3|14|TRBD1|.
TGCGCCAGCAGCCTCAGGGGGGTAGGGCAGCCCCGGCATTTT
CASSLRGVGQPRHF
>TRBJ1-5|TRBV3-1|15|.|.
TGTGCCAGCAGCCTAACAAGTGAGAGCAATCAGCCCCAGCATTTT
CASSLTSESNQPQHF
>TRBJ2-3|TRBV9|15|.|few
TGTGCCAGCAGCGTAGGCGGGGACTCATTGGATACGCAGTATTTT
CASSVGGDSLDTQYF
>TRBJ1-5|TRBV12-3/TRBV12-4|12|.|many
TGTGCCAGCAGCTCTGGGGTACAGCCCCAGCATTTT
CASSSGVQPQHF
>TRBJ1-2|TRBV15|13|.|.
TGTGCCACCAGCAGAGACAGTAACTATGGCTACACCTTC
CATSRDSNYGYTF
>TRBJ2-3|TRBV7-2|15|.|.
TGTGCCAGCAGCCCCGGGGGAATCGTCACAGATACGCAGTATTTT
CASSPGGIVTDTQYF
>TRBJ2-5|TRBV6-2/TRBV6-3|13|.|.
TGTGCCAGCAGTCTCAGCAAGTGGGAGACCCAGTACTTC
CASSLSKWETQYF
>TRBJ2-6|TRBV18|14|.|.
TGTGCCAGCTCACCGGCGACCCAGGCCAACGTCCTGACTTTC
CASSPATQANVLTF
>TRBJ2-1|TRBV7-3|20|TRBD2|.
TGTGCCAGCAGCTTAGTTCGGGGGACTAGCGGGGTGTACACTGGGAATGAGCAGTTCTTC
CASSLVRGTSGVYTGNEQFF
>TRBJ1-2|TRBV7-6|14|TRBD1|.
TGTGCCAGCAGCTTAGCGGGACAGAGCTATGGCTACACCTTC
CASSLAGQSYGYTF
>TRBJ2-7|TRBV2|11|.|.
TGTGCCAGCATGAGTGGCGCCGAGCAGTACTTC
CASMSGAEQYF
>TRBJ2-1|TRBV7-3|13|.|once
TGTGCCAGCAGCTGGGGTCATCCCGATGAGCAGTTCTTC
CASSWGHPDEQFF
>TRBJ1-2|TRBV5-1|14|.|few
TGCGCCAGCAGCTTGAGGTACGGGCAAGCCGGCTACACCTTC
CASSLRYGQAGYTF
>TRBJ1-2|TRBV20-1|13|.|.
TGCAGTGTAACGGGGGGCGATGACTATGGCTACACCTTC
CSVTGGDDYGYTF
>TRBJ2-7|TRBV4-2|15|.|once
TGTGCCAGCAGCCAGGAGCTAGCGCAGCCCTACGAGCAGTACTTC
CASSQELAQPYEQYF
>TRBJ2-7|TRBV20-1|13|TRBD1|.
TGCAGTGCCGGGACAGAAAGCTCCTACGAGCAGTACTTC
CSAGTESSYEQYF
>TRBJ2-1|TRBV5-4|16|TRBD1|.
TGTGCCAGCAGCTCACCAGACAGGGGCCCCTACAATGAGCAGTTCTTC
CASSSPDRGPYNEQFF
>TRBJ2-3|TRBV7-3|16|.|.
TGTACCAGCAGCTCAACCCCGGGACGAAGCACAGATACGCAGTATTTT
CTSSSTPGRSTDTQYF
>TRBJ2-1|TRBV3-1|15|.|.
TGTGCCAGCAGCCAAGGGGGGGGGCGGCCCAATGAGCAGTTCTTC
CASSQGGGRPNEQFF
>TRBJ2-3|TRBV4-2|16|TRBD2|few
TGTGCCAGCAGCCAAGATATAGCGGGGGGCACAGATACGCAGTATTTT
CASSQDIAGGTDTQYF
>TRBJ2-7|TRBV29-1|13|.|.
TGCAGCGCTTGTCATCGGACCTTGACCGAGCAGTACTTC
CSACHRTLTEQYF
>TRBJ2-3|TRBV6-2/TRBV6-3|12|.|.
TGTGCCAGCAGTTACATTCTGGAGGAGCAGTATTTT
CASSYILEEQYF
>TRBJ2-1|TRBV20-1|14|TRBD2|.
TGCAGTGCTAGACGCGGGGGGTACTACAATGAGCAGTTCTTC
CSARRGGYYNEQFF
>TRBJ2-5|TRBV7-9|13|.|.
TGTGCCAGCAGCCCCCAAGTAGACGAGACCCAGTACTTC
CASSPQVDETQYF
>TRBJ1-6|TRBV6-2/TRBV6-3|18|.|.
TGTGCCAGCAGTTACCAAAGCGGACACCGAACGACGGGGTCACCCCTCCACTTT
CASSYQSGHRTTGSPLHF
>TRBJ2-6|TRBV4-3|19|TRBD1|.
TGCGCCAGCAGCCCCACGGGACAGGGCCTATCCTCTGGGGCCAACGTCCTGACTTTC
CASSPTGQGLSSGANVLTF
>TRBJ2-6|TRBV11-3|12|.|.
TGTGCCAGCAGCCCTGGGGCCAGCGTCCTGACTTTC
CASSPGASVLTF
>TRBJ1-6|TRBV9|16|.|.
TGTGCCAGCAGCGCATACCGAGGAAATAATAATTCACCCCTCCACTTT
CASSAYRGNNNSPLHF
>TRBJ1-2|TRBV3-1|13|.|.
TGTGCCAGCAGCCCCGAGTTCCCCTATGGCTACACCTTC
CASSPEFPYGYTF
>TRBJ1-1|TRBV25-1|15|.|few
TGTGCCAGCAGACCTGAAGGGGTCATGAACACTGAAGCTTTCTTT
CASRPEGVMNTEAFF
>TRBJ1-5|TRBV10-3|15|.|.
TGTGCCATCAGTAACAGGGTAAATAGCAATCAGCCCCAGCATTTT
CAISNRVNSNQPQHF
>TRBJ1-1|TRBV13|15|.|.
TGTGCCAGCAGGCTAGGCTGGGGAGGGAACACTGAAGCTTTCTTT
CASRLGWGGNTEAFF
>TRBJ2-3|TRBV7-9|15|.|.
TGTGCCAGCAGCTTAGATCCGGGTAACACAGATACGCAGTATTTT
CASSLDPGNTDTQYF
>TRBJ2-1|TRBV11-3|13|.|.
TGTGCCAGCAGCCCAGGACAGTACACGGAGCAGTTCTTC
CASSPGQYTEQFF
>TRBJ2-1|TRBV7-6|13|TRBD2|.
TGTGCCAGCAGCTTAGCAAGCGGGACTGAGCAGTTCTTC
CASSLASGTEQFF
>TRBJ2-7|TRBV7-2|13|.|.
TGTGCCAGCAGACGTCTGGGGCGAGACGAGCAGTACTTC
CASRRLGRDEQYF
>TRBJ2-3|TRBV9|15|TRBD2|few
TGTGCCAGCAGCGTAGGAGCGGGGAACACAGATACGCAGTATTTT
CASSVGAGNTDTQYF
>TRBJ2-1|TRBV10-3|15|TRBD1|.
TGTGCCATCAGGAAGACAGGGACAGTATACAATGAGCAGTTCTTC
CAIRKTGTVYNEQFF
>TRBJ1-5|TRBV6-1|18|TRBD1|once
TGTGCCAGCAGTGAGGGGTGGACAGGGCTTTATAGCAATCAGCCCCAGCATTTT
CASSEGWTGLYSNQPQHF
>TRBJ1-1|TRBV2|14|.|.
TGTGCCAGCAGGCCGACAGGTACGAACACTGAAGCTTTCTTT
CASRPTGTNTEAFF